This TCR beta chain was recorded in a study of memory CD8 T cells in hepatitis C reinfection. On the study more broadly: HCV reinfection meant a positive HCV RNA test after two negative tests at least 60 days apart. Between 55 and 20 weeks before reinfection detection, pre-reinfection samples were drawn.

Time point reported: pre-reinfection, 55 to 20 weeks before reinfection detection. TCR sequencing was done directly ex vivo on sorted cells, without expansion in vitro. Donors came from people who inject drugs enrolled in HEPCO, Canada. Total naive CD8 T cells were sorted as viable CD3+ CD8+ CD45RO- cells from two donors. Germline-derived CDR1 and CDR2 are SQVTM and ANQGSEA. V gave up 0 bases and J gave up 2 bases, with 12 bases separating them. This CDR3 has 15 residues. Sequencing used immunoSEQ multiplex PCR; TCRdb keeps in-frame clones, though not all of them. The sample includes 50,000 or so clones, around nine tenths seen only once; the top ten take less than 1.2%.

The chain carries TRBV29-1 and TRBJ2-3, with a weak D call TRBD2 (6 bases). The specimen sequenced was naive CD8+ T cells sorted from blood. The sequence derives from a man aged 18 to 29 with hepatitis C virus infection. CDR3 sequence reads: CSVEDQEGVTDTQYF. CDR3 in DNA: TGCAGCGTTGAAGATCAGGAGGGTGTCACAGATACGCAGTATTTT.